Here is one T cell receptor beta chain with its context. Antigen unknown. Each donor provided at least one pre-ART PBMC sample and at least two post-ART PBMC samples. The content of samples before DNA extraction was roughly 0.95-10 million cryopreserved PBMC. These data are taken from a study of long-term antiretroviral therapy in people with HIV. Study results and caveats: Whichever time point was examined, clones expanded before ART dominated the repertoire.

An immunoSEQ assay, version v3.0, was performed at survey level. Assay used: immunoSEQ multiplex PCR; TCRdb lists only in-frame clones, some missing. The table lists around 20,000 clones, roughly 79% of them singletons. CDR3 length equals 15 residues. With 6 bases removed from V and 3 bases from J, the gap between germline ends came to 14 bases. Germline V gene sequence: CDR1 LGHNA, CDR2 YSLEER. The TCR originated in a man aged 45-65 years with HIV. The rearrangement links TRBV4-3 to TRBJ2-2; D might be TRBD2 (6 bases). The starting material was unsorted PBMCs, obtained 2.2 years after starting antiretroviral therapy. CDR3 sequence: CASSDGTSDTGELFF. The CDR3 coding sequence is TGCGCCAGCAGTGACGGGACTTCCGACACCGGGGAGCTGTTTTTT.